Reported below is one TCR beta chain. The data are from a study of technical replicates of blood from a few donors. The repertoire was sequenced with immunoSEQ multiplex PCR; TCRdb's copy has only in-frame clones and lacks some. The data contain approximately 82,000 clones, 75% to 95% of them singletons. This CDR3 spans 18 amino acids. The germline V gene has CDR1 SGHTA and CDR2 FQGNSA. Trimming pared 0 bases from V and 2 bases from J, leaving 18 bases between. This TCR was recovered from a human donor in good health. Some clones in this sample may be carry-over from other donors' samples. This chain links TRBV7-2 with TRBJ2-3; D unclear. The sample taken for sequencing was T cells isolated from PBMCs. CDR3 nucleotide sequence: TGTGCCAGCAGCTTAGCGCAAGGCCCCGTAGCCTACACAGATACGCAGTATTTT. Translated, it gives CASSLAQGPVAYTDTQYF.